These 15 T cell receptor beta chains originate from one sample sequenced in a study of cytomegalovirus exposure and HLA in healthy donors. In the PCR, 60 Vbeta and 13 Jbeta primers were used. Using immunoSEQ multiplex PCR, the repertoire was profiled, and TCRdb retains in-frame clones only, with some absent. The sample carries some 180,000 clones, roughly 70% recorded once. The sample comprised PBMCs. The receptors shown here come from a male donor in good health and CMV-seronegative.

The chain recombines TRBV7-2 with TRBJ2-1; the match to TRBD1 covers 7 bases. The CDR3 extends over 13 amino acids. CDR1 and CDR2 (germline): SGHTA, FQGNSA. J was trimmed by 9 bases and V by 4 bases; bases with no gene match: 6. CDR3 sequence (DNA): TGTGCCAGCAGCTCCGACAGGGACGGTGAGCAGTTCTTC. Its translation is CASSSDRDGEQFF.

The V and J genes are TRBV6-5 and TRBJ2-3; 7 nucleotides match TRBD2. Germline assignment: CDR1 MNHEY and CDR2 SVGAGI. The CDR3 is 16 residues long. The V segment lost 1 base and the J segment 0 bases; nucleotides outside the gene matches: 4. CDR3 loop: CASSYYGGRSTDTQYF. The DNA for the CDR3 is TGTGCCAGCAGTTACTACGGCGGGAGAAGCACAGATACGCAGTATTTT.

This clone has a single count. V usage is TRBV4-3 and J usage is TRBJ1-3; tentatively, D is TRBD1 (5 bases). Trimming removed 0 bases at V and 2 bases at J, with 11 bases between. CDR3 length equals 16 residues. Germline V gives CDR1 LGHNA, CDR2 YSLEER. CDR3: CASSQDGAETGNTIYF. Written as DNA, the CDR3 is TGCGCCAGCAGCCAAGATGGGGCCGAGACTGGAAACACCATATATTTT.

The V call is TRBV7-9, the J call TRBJ2-1, with a weak D call TRBD2 (6 bases). Germline CDR1 is SEHNR and CDR2 is FQNEAQ (reference sequence). V lost 0 bases and J lost 7, with 13 bases in between. The CDR3 has 15 residues. CDR3 loop: CASSLAGRSPNEQFF. The DNA of the CDR3 is TGTGCCAGCAGCTTAGCGGGGAGGAGCCCGAATGAGCAGTTCTTC.

The chain joins TRBV30 to TRBJ1-3; TRBD1 might be the D (5 bases). CDR3 length: 17 residues. Germline V CDR1 and CDR2: GTSNPN, SVGIG (reference sequence). Trimming removed 2 bases from V and 0 bases from J, with 17 bases in between. The CDR3 region has the DNA TGTGCCTGGAGTCCATTAAGTGGGGCTCGCTCTGGAAACACCATATATTTT. As protein: CAWSPLSGARSGNTIYF.

The V call is TRBV27, the J call TRBJ2-5; D remains ambiguous. The CDR3 has 13 residues. V lost 0 bases, J lost 2 bases, and 4 bases lay in between. Germline CDR1 is MNHEY and CDR2 is SMNVEV (reference sequence). CDR3 sequence (DNA): TGTGCCAGCAGTTTATCGACACAAGAGACCCAGTACTTC. Translation gives CASSLSTQETQYF.

The chain has TRBV6-5 and TRBJ2-6; D is unclear. The CDR3 totals 16 residues. Germline lookup yields CDR1 MNHEY and CDR2 SVGAGI. V was shortened by 4 bases and J by 1 base, with 11 bases between the two germline ends. CDR3 nucleotides: TGTGCCAGCAGTTCGACTCGGTGGTCTGGGGCCAACGTCCTGACTTTC. Residues: CASSSTRWSGANVLTF.

About this clone itself: The same CDR3 also results from other DNA sequences found in this sample. This chain connects TRBV5-6 to TRBJ2-3; 7 bases match TRBD1. The CDR3 is 14 residues long. J lost 3 bases, V lost 1 base, and 2 bases had no gene match. Germline V lookup: CDR1 SGHDT, CDR2 YYEEEE. The chain's CDR3 is CASSLTGVTDTQYF. The DNA of the CDR3 is TGTGCCAGCAGCTTGACAGGGGTAACAGATACGCAGTATTTT. Supplemented by reference TRBV5-6 and TRBJ2-3, the full variable domain reads DAGVTQSPTHLIKTRGQQVTLRCSPKSGHDTVSWYQQALGQGPQFIFQYYEEEERQRGNFPDRFSGHQFPNYSSELNVNALLLGDSALYLCASSLTGVTDTQYFGPGTRLTVL.

This sequence joins TRBV6-6 and TRBJ1-2; maybe TRBD1 (6 bases). V lost 5 bases and J 0 bases, leaving 16 bases between the germline ends. The CDR3 has 16 residues. Per germline, CDR1 MNHNY and CDR2 SVGAGI (reference sequence). The CDR3 protein is CASSQIRDTPNYGYTF. In nucleotides, the CDR3 is TGTGCCAGCAGTCAAATACGGGACACCCCTAACTATGGCTACACCTTC.

The J gene is TRBJ2-7, the V gene TRBV6-1; weak D call: TRBD2 (7 bases). Trimming took off 5 bases at V and 2 bases at J, with 16 bases between the two ends. Germline loops: CDR1 MNHNS, CDR2 SASEGT. This CDR3 has 15 residues. Here the CDR3 DNA reads TGTGCCAGCAGTCCGATGGGGGGGCGTCCCTACGAGCAGTACTTC. It yields the protein CASSPMGGRPYEQYF.

This chain joins TRBV27 and TRBJ2-5, with D perhaps TRBD2 (6 bases). The J call is doubtful: the DNA matches TRBJ2-7 better. Germline V gene sequence: CDR1 MNHEY, CDR2 SMNVEV (reference sequence). This CDR3 has 17 residues. CDR3 DNA sequence: TGTGCCAGCAGCCCTTTCTCGGGACTCTTGAGCTCCTACGAGCAGTACTTC. Its protein is CASSPFSGLLSSYEQYF.

The J gene is TRBJ2-5, the V gene TRBV4-2; D unresolved. Germline V gene sequence: CDR1 LGHNA, CDR2 YNFKEQ. Trimming took 0 bases from V and 5 from J, leaving 10 bases between them. CDR3 length: 14 residues. CDR3 sequence: CASSQDLAGETQYF. For the CDR3, the DNA is TGTGCCAGCAGCCAAGATCTGGCTGGCGAGACCCAGTACTTC.

The table lists this clone with a count of one. The V gene is TRBV27, the J gene TRBJ1-5; D ambiguous. The germline gives CDR1 MNHEY, CDR2 SMNVEV (reference sequence). Trimming pared 4 bases from V and 5 bases from J, leaving 9 bases between. CDR3 length: 13 residues. CDR3 sequence (DNA): TGTGCCAGCAGTTGGGCCTTCGATCAGCCCCAGCATTTT. Translation: CASSWAFDQPQHF.

The chain employs TRBV28 and TRBJ1-4; no reliable D call. V was clipped by 2 bases and J by 2 bases, with 9 bases between them. The CDR3 is 15 amino acids. Germline values: CDR1 MDHEN, CDR2 SYDVKM. The CDR3 here is CASSLNFGTNEKLFF. CDR3 nucleotide sequence: TGTGCCAGCAGTTTAAACTTCGGGACTAATGAAAAACTGTTTTTT.

The rearrangement links TRBV28 to TRBJ2-6; D is perhaps TRBD1 (5 bases). This CDR3 spans 14 amino acids. CDR1 and CDR2 (germline): MDHEN, SYDVKM. Trimming shortened V by 7 bases and J by 3 bases, and 10 bases separated the two germline ends. CDR3 nucleotides: TGTGCCAGCATGCAGGGTCTTGGGGCCAACGTCCTGACTTTC. This gives the protein CASMQGLGANVLTF.